This TCR beta chain was captured by sequencing in a study of cytomegalovirus exposure and HLA in healthy donors. The PCR contained 60 Vbeta and 13 Jbeta primers. Only in-frame clones appear in the TCRdb table, and some are missing; sequencing was by immunoSEQ multiplex PCR. The table lists 150,000 or so clones, more than 75% of them singletons, with roughly 2.4% in the top ten. Input material: PBMCs. This receptor was obtained from a man aged 50-60 years in good health and CMV-seronegative.

CDR3 loop: CASNRGGSGGYEQYF. The CDR3 DNA reads TGTGCCAGCAACCGAGGGGGATCAGGCGGCTACGAGCAGTACTTC. The rearrangement uses TRBV28 and TRBJ2-7; tentatively, D is TRBD1 (6 bases). CDR3 length: 15 residues. V shed 7 bases and J shed 3 bases, with 19 bases lying between them. Germline CDR1 MDHEN, CDR2 SYDVKM.